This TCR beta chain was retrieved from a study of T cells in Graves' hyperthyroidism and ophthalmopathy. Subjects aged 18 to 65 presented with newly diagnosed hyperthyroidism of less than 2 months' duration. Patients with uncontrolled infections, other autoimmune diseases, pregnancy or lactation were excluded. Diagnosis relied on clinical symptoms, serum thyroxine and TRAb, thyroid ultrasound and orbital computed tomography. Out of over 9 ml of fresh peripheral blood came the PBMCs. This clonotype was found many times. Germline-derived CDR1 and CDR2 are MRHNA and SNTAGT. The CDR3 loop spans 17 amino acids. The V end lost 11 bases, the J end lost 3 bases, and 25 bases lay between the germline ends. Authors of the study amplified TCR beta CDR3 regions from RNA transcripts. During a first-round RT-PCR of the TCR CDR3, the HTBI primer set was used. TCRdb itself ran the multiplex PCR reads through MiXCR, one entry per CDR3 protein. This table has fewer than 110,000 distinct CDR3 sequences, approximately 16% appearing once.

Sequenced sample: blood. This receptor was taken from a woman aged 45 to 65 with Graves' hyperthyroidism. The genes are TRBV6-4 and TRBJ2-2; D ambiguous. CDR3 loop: CAGQQYPSELDTGELFF. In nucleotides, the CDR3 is TGTGCCGGCCAGCAATACCCTAGTGAGCTCGACACCGGGGAGCTGTTTTTT.